The following is a T cell receptor beta chain sequence with its context. Its antigen remains unknown. Sequencing templates came from extracted RNA that was reverse transcribed into cDNA. Profiled with immunoSEQ multiplex PCR; TCRdb holds only in-frame clones, not every one. In the table there are around 190,000 clones, about 65% of which are singletons. These data originate in a study of CD8+ T cells in alopecia areata. Broader study findings: Clarity of TCR sharing across patients fell short of that in mice, possibly HLA-related. It was observed that many expanded lesional clones persisted in scalp and blood during tofacitinib. Tofacitinib delivered significant drops in scalp clonality and in expanded CD8+ clones among the top 100.

Treatment indicated: oral pan-JAK inhibitor, 5-10 mg twice daily. Sampling of alopecia areata patients yielded lesional scalp punch biopsies as well as peripheral blood. The CDR3 consists of 14 residues. V lost 5 bases, J lost 3 bases, and 14 bases lay in between. CDR1 and CDR2 from the germline V gene are MNHEY and SMNVEV (reference sequence). This receptor was obtained from a human donor with alopecia areata. The material sequenced was CD4+ T cells sorted from blood, taken at roughly week 49, from a patient treated with tofacitinib. This chain links TRBV27 with TRBJ2-7; no clear D. For the CDR3, the DNA is TGTGCCAGCAGTATCACATACTCCCACTACGAGCAGTACTTC. The encoded protein is CASSITYSHYEQYF.